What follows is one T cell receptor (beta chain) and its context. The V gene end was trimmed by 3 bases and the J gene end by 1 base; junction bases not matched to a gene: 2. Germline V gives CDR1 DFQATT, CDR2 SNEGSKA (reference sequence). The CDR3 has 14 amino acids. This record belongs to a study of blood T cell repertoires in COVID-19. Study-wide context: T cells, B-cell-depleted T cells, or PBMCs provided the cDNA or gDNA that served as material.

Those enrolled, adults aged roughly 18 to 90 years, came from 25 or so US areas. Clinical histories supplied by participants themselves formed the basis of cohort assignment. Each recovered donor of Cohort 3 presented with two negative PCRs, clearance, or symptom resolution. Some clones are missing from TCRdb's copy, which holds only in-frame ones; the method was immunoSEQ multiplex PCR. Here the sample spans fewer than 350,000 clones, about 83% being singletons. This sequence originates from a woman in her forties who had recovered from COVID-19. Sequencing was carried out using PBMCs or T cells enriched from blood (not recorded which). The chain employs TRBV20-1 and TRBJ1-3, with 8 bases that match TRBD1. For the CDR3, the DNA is TGCAGTGCTAGTGACAGGGGTTCTGGAAACACCATATATTTT. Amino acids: CSASDRGSGNTIYF.